These 4 T cell receptor beta chains originate from one sample sequenced in a study of T cells in Graves' hyperthyroidism and ophthalmopathy. RNA transcripts served as the template for amplifying TCR beta CDR3 regions. The HTBI primer set drove a first-round RT-PCR of the TCR CDR3. TCRdb reprocessed the multiplex PCR reads via MiXCR and lists one record per CDR3 protein. Counted here are 210,000 or so distinct CDR3 sequences, more than 15% occurring once; the ten biggest clones make up under 65%. The specimen was blood. These receptors were taken from a man between 45 and 60 years old with Graves' hyperthyroidism.

V is TRBV7-9 and J is TRBJ2-3, with D possibly matching TRBD2 (6 bases). V was clipped by 2 bases and J by 3 bases, with 15 bases between them. Germline CDR1 SEHNR, CDR2 FQNEAQ (reference sequence). This CDR3 is built from 16 residues. The CDR3 DNA sequence: TGTGCCAGCAGCTTAATGGAGGGGTTTTTGACAGATACGCAGTATTTT. Its translation: CASSLMEGFLTDTQYF.

This clonotype was detected a few times. V and J are TRBV20-1 and TRBJ2-3, with 14 bases lining up with TRBD2. CDR1 DFQATT and CDR2 SNEGSKA come from the germline V gene (reference sequence). V dropped 2 bases and J dropped 0; count of bases not matched to a gene: 10. The CDR3 is made up of 19 amino acids. CDR3 sequence: CSARPGLAGARSSTDTQYF. The DNA for the CDR3 is TGCAGTGCTAGACCGGGACTAGCGGGAGCCCGCTCTAGCACAGATACGCAGTATTTT.

The J gene is TRBJ1-4, the V gene TRBV27; D remains ambiguous. V was trimmed by 6 bases and J by 7 bases, leaving 6 bases between them. Per the germline V gene, CDR1 is MNHEY and CDR2 is SMNVEV (reference sequence). This CDR3 spans 11 amino acids. The CDR3 region is CASRAFEKLFF. As DNA, the CDR3 is TGTGCCAGCAGGGCGTTTGAAAAACTGTTTTTT.

This clonotype was detected many times. CDR3 amino acids: CASSLFDRRGYTF. CDR3 nucleotides: TGTGCCAGCAGTTTATTCGACAGACGTGGCTACACCTTC. The chain employs TRBV5-6 and TRBJ1-2; TRBD1 might be the D (5 bases). CDR1 SGHDT and CDR2 YYEEEE come from the germline V gene. This CDR3 is built from 13 residues. Deletions cut 5 bases from V and 7 bases from J, with 15 bases between.